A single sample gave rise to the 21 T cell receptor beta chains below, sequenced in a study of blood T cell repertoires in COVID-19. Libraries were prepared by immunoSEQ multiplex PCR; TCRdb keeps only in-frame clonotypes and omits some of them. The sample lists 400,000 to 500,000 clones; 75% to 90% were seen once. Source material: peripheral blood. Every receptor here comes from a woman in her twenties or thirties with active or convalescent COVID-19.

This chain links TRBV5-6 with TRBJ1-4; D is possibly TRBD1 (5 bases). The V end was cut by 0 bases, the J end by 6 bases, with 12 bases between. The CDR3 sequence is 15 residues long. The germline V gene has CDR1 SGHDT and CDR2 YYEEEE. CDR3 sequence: CASSLGFGGDEKLFF. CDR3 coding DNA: TGTGCCAGCAGCTTGGGGTTCGGGGGAGATGAAAAACTGTTTTTT.

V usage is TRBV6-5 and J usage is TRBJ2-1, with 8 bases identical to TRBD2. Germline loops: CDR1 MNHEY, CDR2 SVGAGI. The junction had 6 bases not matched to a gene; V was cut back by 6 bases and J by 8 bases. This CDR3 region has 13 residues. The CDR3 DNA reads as TGTGCCAGCAGACGACTAGCGAATGATGAGCAGTTCTTC. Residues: CASRRLANDEQFF.

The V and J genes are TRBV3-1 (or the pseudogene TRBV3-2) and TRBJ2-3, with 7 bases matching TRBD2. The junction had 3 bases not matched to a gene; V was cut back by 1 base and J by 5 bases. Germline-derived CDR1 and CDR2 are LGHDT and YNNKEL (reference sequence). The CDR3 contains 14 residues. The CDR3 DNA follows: TGTGCCAGCAGCCAAGCGGGAGGAGGAGATACGCAGTATTTT. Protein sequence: CASSQAGGGDTQYF.

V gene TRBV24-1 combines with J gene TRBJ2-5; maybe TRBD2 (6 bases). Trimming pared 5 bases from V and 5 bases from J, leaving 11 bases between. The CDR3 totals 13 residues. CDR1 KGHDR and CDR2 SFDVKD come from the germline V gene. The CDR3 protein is CATSGAGKETQYF. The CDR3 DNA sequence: TGTGCCACCAGTGGGGCGGGAAAGGAGACCCAGTACTTC.

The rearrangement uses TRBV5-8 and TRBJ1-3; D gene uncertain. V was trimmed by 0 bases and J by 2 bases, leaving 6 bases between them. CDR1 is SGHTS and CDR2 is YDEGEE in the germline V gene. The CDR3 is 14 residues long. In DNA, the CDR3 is TGTGCCAGCAGCTTGGTTGGGCCTGGAAACACCATATATTTT. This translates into CASSLVGPGNTIYF.

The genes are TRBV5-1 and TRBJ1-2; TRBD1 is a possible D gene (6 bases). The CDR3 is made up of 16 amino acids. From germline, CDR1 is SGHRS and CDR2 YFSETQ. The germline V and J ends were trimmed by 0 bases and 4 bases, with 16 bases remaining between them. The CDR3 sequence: CASSLEVRGSSYGYTF. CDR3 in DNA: TGCGCCAGCAGCTTGGAAGTAAGGGGGTCCAGCTATGGCTACACCTTC.

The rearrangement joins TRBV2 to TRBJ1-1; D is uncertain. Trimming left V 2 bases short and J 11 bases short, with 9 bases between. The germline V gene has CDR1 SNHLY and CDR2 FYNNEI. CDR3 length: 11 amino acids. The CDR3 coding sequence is TGTGCCAGCAGTGAAATTGAGTGGGCTTTCTTT. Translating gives CASSEIEWAFF. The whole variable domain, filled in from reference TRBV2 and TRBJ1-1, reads EPEVTQTPSHQVTQMGQEVILRCVPISNHLYFYWYRQILGQKVEFLVSFYNNEISEKSEIFDDQFSVERPDGSNFTLKIRSTKLEDSAMYFCASSEIEWAFFGQGTRLTVV.

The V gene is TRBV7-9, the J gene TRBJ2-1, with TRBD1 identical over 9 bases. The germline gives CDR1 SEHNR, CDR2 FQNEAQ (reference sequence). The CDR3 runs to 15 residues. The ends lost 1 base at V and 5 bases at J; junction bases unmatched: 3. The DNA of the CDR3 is TGTGCCAGCAGCTTAGGGGACAGGGATAACAATGAGCAGTTCTTC. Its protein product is CASSLGDRDNNEQFF.

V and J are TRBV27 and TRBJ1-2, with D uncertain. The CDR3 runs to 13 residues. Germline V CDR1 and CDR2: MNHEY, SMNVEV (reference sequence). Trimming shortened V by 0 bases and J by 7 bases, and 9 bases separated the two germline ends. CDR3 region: CASSLSGSLGYTF. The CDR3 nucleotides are TGTGCCAGCAGTTTATCCGGGTCGCTTGGCTACACCTTC.

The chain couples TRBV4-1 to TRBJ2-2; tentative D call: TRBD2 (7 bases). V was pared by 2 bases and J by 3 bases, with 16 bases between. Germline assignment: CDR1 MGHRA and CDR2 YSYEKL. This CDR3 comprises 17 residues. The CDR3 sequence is CASSQQIGGRHTGELFF. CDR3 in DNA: TGCGCCAGCAGCCAACAGATCGGGGGGCGCCACACCGGGGAGCTGTTTTTT.

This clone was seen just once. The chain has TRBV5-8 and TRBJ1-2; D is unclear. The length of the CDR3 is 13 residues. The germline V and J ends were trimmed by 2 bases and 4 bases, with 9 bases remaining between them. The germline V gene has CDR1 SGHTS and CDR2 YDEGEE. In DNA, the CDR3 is TGTGCCAGCAGCTTCCGGACTTCCTATGGCTACACCTTC. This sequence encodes CASSFRTSYGYTF.

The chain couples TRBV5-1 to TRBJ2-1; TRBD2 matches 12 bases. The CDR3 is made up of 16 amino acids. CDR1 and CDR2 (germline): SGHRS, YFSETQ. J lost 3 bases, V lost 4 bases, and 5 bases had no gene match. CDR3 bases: TGCGCCAGCAGCCAAGGACTAGCGGGGATCTACAATGAGCAGTTCTTC. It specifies CASSQGLAGIYNEQFF.

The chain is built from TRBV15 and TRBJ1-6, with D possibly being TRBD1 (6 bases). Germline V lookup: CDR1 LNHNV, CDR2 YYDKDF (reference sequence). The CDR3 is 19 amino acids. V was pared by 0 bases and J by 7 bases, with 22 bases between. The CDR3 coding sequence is TGTGCCACCAGCAGAGATAACAGGGACCTCTCGACTGAAAATTCACCCCTCCACTTT. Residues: CATSRDNRDLSTENSPLHF. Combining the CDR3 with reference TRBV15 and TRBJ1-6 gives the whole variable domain DAMVIQNPRYQVTQFGKPVTLSCSQTLNHNVMYWYQQKSSQAPKLLFHYYDKDFNNEADTPDNFQSRRPNTSFCFLDIRSPGLGDTAMYLCATSRDNRDLSTENSPLHFGNGTRLTVT.

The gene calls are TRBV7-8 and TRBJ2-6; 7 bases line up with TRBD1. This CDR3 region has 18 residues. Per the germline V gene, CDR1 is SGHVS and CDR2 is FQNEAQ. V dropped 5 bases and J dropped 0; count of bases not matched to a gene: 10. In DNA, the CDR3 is TGTGCCAGCAGCCGGGACAGACAGAGCGCCTCTGGGGCCAACGTCCTGACTTTC. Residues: CASSRDRQSASGANVLTF.

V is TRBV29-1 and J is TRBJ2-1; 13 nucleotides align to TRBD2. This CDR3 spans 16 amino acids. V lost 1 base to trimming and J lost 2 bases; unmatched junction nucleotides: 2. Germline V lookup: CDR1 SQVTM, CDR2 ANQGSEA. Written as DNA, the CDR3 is TGCAGCGTTGAAGTAGGACTAGCGGGGGCCTACAATGAGCAGTTCTTC. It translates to CSVEVGLAGAYNEQFF.

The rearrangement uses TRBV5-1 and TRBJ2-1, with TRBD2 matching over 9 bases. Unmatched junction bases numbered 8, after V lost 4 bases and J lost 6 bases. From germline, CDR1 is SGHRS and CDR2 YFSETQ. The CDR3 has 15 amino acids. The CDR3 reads CASSPTSGIPNEQFF. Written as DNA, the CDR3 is TGCGCCAGCAGCCCGACTAGCGGAATTCCCAATGAGCAGTTCTTC.

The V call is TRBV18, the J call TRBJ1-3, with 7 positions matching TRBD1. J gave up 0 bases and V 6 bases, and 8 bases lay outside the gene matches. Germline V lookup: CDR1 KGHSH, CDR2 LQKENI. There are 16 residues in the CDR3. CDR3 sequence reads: CASSPDNRGSGNTIYF. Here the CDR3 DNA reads TGTGCCAGCTCTCCAGACAACAGGGGCTCTGGAAACACCATATATTTT. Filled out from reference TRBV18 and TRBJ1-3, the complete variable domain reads NAGVMQNPRHLVRRRGQEARLRCSPMKGHSHVYWYRQLPEEGLKFMVYLQKENIIDESGMPKERFSAEFPKEGPSILRIQQVVRGDSAAYFCASSPDNRGSGNTIYFGEGSWLTVV.

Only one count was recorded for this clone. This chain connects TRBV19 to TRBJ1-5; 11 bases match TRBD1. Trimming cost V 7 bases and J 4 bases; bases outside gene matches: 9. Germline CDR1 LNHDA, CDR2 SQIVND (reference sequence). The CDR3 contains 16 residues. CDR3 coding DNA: TGTGCCAGTAATTCCCTGGACAGGGGGCGAAATCAGCCCCAGCATTTT. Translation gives CASNSLDRGRNQPQHF.

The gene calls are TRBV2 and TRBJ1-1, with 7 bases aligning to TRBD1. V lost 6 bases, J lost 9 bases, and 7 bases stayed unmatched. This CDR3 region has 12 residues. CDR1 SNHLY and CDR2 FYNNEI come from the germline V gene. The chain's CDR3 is CASSSPGQKAFF. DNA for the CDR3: TGTGCCAGCAGCTCCCCGGGACAGAAAGCTTTCTTT.

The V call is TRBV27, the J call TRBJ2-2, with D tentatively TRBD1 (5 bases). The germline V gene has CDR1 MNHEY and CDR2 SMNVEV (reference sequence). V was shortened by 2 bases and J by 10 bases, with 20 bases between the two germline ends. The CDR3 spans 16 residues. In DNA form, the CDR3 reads TGTGCCAGCAGTTTAAATTACCAGGGTGGGGAAGCGGAGCTGTTTTTT. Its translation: CASSLNYQGGEAELFF.

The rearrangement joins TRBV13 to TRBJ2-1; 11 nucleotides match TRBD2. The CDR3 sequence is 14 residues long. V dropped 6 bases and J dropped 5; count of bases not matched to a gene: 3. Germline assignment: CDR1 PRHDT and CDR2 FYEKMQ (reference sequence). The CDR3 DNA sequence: TGTGCCAGCAGGCTAGCGGGGGGAAACAATGAGCAGTTCTTC. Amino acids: CASRLAGGNNEQFF.